The T cell receptor beta chain under discussion was sequenced for a study of blood T cell repertoires in COVID-19 (TCRdb year 2020). At the level of the whole study: Samples covering the acute and convalescent phases of COVID-19 were provided by collaborators in the United States, Italy and Spain. Subjects who had been exposed to COVID-19, were actively infected with it, or had recovered from it provided the deeply sampled blood TCRbeta repertoires that made up the dataset. Where HLA class I and class II types were available, the types were taken from metadata supplied by the sample provider, not from assay-based typing. The material from the prospective study consisted of cDNA or gDNA derived from T cells, B-cell-depleted T cells, or PBMCs. Samples were obtained from the ongoing ImmuneRACE study (first 160 participants) and from over 1,000 subjects provided by 6 global collaborators. The sample metadata nearly always contained a de-identified subject ID, COVID-19 status, age in years and sex. The repertoires were released in a freely available public database meant as a resource for research on the immune response to SARS-CoV-2.

TCRbeta CDR3 regions were amplified from genomic DNA by means of the immunoSEQ Assay, a bias-controlled multiplex PCR. Per the original workflow: Within the assay, amplification of reference gene primers was used to estimate how many nucleated cells each sample contained. To quantify the absolute abundance of each unique TCRbeta CDR3 rearrangement, sequence reads were collapsed and filtered. For each sample, productive Simpson clonality was calculated as the square root of Simpson's diversity index over productive rearrangements. TCRdb retrieved this table from immuneACCESS and kept in-frame rearrangements only. Not all clones are present; in checked studies, unresolved V genes account for under half, and no reason is known for the remainder. The V and J calls and clone size are taken from that table; D and trimming were inferred from the DNA. Across this sample there are about 82,000 clones, with 65% to 90% seen only once. About 40% of the sample is held by the ten biggest clonotypes.

Spanning cysteine to phenylalanine, the CDR3 consists of 12 amino acids. The sequence is cut down to CDR3 DNA, 36 bases in frame from base 1. Trimming takes 7 bases off V and 4 bases off J; junction bases not matched to a gene: 6. In the germline V gene, CDR1 corresponds to SQVTM and CDR2 to ANQGSEA. The collaborating institutions used their own protocols to collect whole blood in K2EDTA tubes. Collaborator samples were shipped for TCRbeta analysis as frozen whole blood, isolated PBMCs, or DNA extracted from either sample type. The paper's findings and limits, for the study overall: The amount of clinical and demographic metadata varied by source and participant and was provided uncurated.

This clone has a handful of counts. The specificity of this receptor is unknown. The record has no base qualities; no much larger clone is one base away. Sequencing was done on a sample of peripheral blood. The sequence was obtained from a man aged 80 or over with acute or convalescent COVID-19. The rearranged segments are TRBV29-1 and TRBJ2-5; TRBD1 fits 7 bases in the junction. The nucleotides read TGCAGCGAAGGGGACAGCCCAGAGACCCAGTACTTC. This translates into CSEGDSPETQYF. Outside the CDR3, residues come from the reference TRBV29-1 and TRBJ2-5 proteins, so the full variable domain is: SAVISQKPSRDICQRGTSLTIQCQVDSQVTMMFWYRQQPGQSLTLIATANQGSEATYESGFVIDKFPISRPNLTFSTLTVSNMSPEDSSIYLCSEGDSPETQYFGPGTRLLVL.